This TCR beta chain was documented in a study of blood T cell repertoires in COVID-19. Across the study: Researchers got acute and convalescent COVID-19 samples from the United States, Italy and Spain. PBMCs, B-cell-depleted T cells, or T cells provided the cDNA or gDNA that made up the material.

This CDR3 spans 13 amino acids. V was clipped by 3 bases and J by 5 bases; unmatched bases: 4. Germline lookup yields CDR1 SGDLS and CDR2 YYNGEE. In the original processing: Reference gene primer amplification yielded estimated nucleated cell counts. Method: immunoSEQ multiplex PCR; TCRdb's copy keeps in-frame clones and lacks some. V, J and clone size were drawn from that table, and D and trimming were deduced from the DNA. The sample includes 25,000 to 40,000 clones, more than 70% seen only once; the top ten take 7.3%. The sample comprised peripheral blood. This clonotype was sampled from a human donor in a cohort sampled during active COVID-19. The J gene is TRBJ1-2, the V gene TRBV9, with 7 bases fitting TRBD1. The CDR3 sequence is CASSAGTEYGYTF. The CDR3 DNA reads TGTGCCAGCAGCGCCGGGACAGAGTATGGCTACACCTTC.